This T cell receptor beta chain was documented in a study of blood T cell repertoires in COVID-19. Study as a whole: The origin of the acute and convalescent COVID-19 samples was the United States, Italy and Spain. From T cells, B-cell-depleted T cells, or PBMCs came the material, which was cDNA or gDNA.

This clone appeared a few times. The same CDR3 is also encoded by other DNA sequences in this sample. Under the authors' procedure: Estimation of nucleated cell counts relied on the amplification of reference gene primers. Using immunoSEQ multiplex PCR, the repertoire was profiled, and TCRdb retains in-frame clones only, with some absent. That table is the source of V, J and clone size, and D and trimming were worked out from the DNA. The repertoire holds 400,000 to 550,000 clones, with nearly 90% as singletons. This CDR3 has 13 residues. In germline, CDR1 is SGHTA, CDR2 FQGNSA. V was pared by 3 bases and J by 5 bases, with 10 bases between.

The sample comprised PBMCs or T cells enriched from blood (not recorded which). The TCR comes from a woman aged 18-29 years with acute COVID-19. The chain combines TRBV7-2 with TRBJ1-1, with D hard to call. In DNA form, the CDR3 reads TGTGCCAGCAGCTTGCAAGGAGATACTGAAGCTTTCTTT. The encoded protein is CASSLQGDTEAFF.